This is a list of T cell receptor beta chains from one sample in a study of T cells after yellow fever vaccination. TCRdb re-derived calls from the 5' RACE reads in MiXCR, one entry per CDR3 protein. The sample yields roughly 330,000 distinct CDR3 sequences, around 6.8% seen once. This material consisted of PBMCs, taken around 45 days after the first yellow fever vaccination. The receptors stem from a young man who received the YFV17D yellow fever vaccine. CDR3s include the opening cysteine and the closing phenylalanine or tryptophan. Each record gives: CDR3 DNA, CDR3 protein, J gene, V gene, D gene, CDR3 length, clone size. A D gene is named only where the DNA matches it firmly. Some rows have no size entry. The others give once, few or many, or a class for an expanded clone.

CDR3 DNA: TGCGCCAGCAGCTTGGGGAGATCCGGGGAGCTGTTTTTT
CDR3 protein: CASSLGRSGELFF
J gene: TRBJ2-2
V gene: TRBV5-1
D gene: .
CDR3 length: 13
clone size: .

CDR3 DNA: TGTGCCAGCAGCTTAGGGGTCGGGGGAAACACCGGGGAGCTGTTTTTT
CDR3 protein: CASSLGVGGNTGELFF
J gene: TRBJ2-2
V gene: TRBV7-2
D gene: .
CDR3 length: 16
clone size: few

CDR3 DNA: TGCGCCAGCAGCCAGGATCCTTTGAACACTGAAGCTTTCTTT
CDR3 protein: CASSQDPLNTEAFF
J gene: TRBJ1-1
V gene: TRBV4-1
D gene: .
CDR3 length: 14
clone size: .

CDR3 DNA: TGTGCCAGCAGTTTCAGGGGGGAGATCTATGGCTACACCTTC
CDR3 protein: CASSFRGEIYGYTF
J gene: TRBJ1-2
V gene: TRBV27
D gene: TRBD1
CDR3 length: 14
clone size: .

CDR3 DNA: TGCAGTGCTACTAGAACGGACAGGATCAACACTGAAGCTTTCTTT
CDR3 protein: CSATRTDRINTEAFF
J gene: TRBJ1-1
V gene: TRBV20-1
D gene: TRBD1
CDR3 length: 15
clone size: few

CDR3 DNA: TGCAGTGCTAAGCGACTCCAAGAGACCCAGTACTTC
CDR3 protein: CSAKRLQETQYF
J gene: TRBJ2-5
V gene: TRBV20-1
D gene: .
CDR3 length: 12
clone size: .

CDR3 DNA: TGCGCCAGCAGCCAATCCGGAGGGGGGGAAGAGACCCAGTACTTC
CDR3 protein: CASSQSGGGEETQYF
J gene: TRBJ2-5
V gene: TRBV4-3
D gene: .
CDR3 length: 15
clone size: .

CDR3 DNA: TGTGCCAGTAGTATCCAAACAGTCAACTATGGCTACACCTTC
CDR3 protein: CASSIQTVNYGYTF
J gene: TRBJ1-2
V gene: TRBV19
D gene: .
CDR3 length: 14
clone size: few

CDR3 DNA: TGTGCCAGCACCGAGTCAACAGGGGTAGGGGTAGAGACCCAGTACTTC
CDR3 protein: CASTESTGVGVETQYF
J gene: TRBJ2-5
V gene: TRBV3-1
D gene: TRBD1
CDR3 length: 16
clone size: few

CDR3 DNA: TGCAGTGCTAGACAGGGGGCCGCAGATACGCAGTATTTT
CDR3 protein: CSARQGAADTQYF
J gene: TRBJ2-3
V gene: TRBV20-1
D gene: TRBD1
CDR3 length: 13
clone size: .

CDR3 DNA: TGTGCCAGTAGTACACAGGGGGGAAATCAGCCCCAGCATTTT
CDR3 protein: CASSTQGGNQPQHF
J gene: TRBJ1-5
V gene: TRBV19
D gene: TRBD1
CDR3 length: 14
clone size: few

CDR3 DNA: TGTGCCAGCAGCGAGGGGACCACCTACGAGCAGTACTTC
CDR3 protein: CASSEGTTYEQYF
J gene: TRBJ2-7
V gene: TRBV7-2
D gene: .
CDR3 length: 13
clone size: .

CDR3 DNA: TGTGCCAGCAGCCCAGGTGGTCGGACCTTCGGAGGGACTGAAGCTTTCTTT
CDR3 protein: CASSPGGRTFGGTEAFF
J gene: TRBJ1-1
V gene: TRBV7-9
D gene: .
CDR3 length: 17
clone size: few

CDR3 DNA: TGTGCCAGCGAGTTTGCTGGTTACAATGAGCAGTTCTTC
CDR3 protein: CASEFAGYNEQFF
J gene: TRBJ2-1
V gene: TRBV7-9
D gene: .
CDR3 length: 13
clone size: few

CDR3 DNA: TGCAGCGTTGAAGATCGGGGGCAACGAGACTATGGCTACACCTTC
CDR3 protein: CSVEDRGQRDYGYTF
J gene: TRBJ1-2
V gene: TRBV29-1
D gene: .
CDR3 length: 15
clone size: .

CDR3 DNA: TGCGCCAGCAGCTTACTCGCGGGGGACCTCACCGGGGAGCTGTTTTTT
CDR3 protein: CASSLLAGDLTGELFF
J gene: TRBJ2-2
V gene: TRBV5-1
D gene: TRBD2
CDR3 length: 16
clone size: .

CDR3 DNA: TGTGCCAGCAGCCAGACAGGAACTACCGTCTGGGAGCAGTACTTC
CDR3 protein: CASSQTGTTVWEQYF
J gene: TRBJ2-7
V gene: TRBV14
D gene: .
CDR3 length: 15
clone size: .

CDR3 DNA: TGTGCCAGCACCCGGGACACTGAAGCTTTCTTT
CDR3 protein: CASTRDTEAFF
J gene: TRBJ1-1
V gene: TRBV12-3/TRBV12-4
D gene: .
CDR3 length: 11
clone size: .

CDR3 DNA: TGTGCCACCAGTGGGGCTAGCGGAGGCACAGATACGCAGCATTTT
CDR3 protein: CATSGASGGTDTQHF
J gene: TRBJ1-5
V gene: TRBV24-1
D gene: .
CDR3 length: 15
clone size: .

CDR3 DNA: TGCAGTGCTAGAGATCCCCCTGGACAGTGGGGCACTGAAGCTTTCTTT
CDR3 protein: CSARDPPGQWGTEAFF
J gene: TRBJ1-1
V gene: TRBV20-1
D gene: .
CDR3 length: 16
clone size: .

CDR3 DNA: TGCGCCAGCAGCCAGGGTCCTAGCGGGGGGGGGAACACCGGGGAGCTGTTTTTT
CDR3 protein: CASSQGPSGGGNTGELFF
J gene: TRBJ2-2
V gene: TRBV4-3
D gene: TRBD2
CDR3 length: 18
clone size: many

CDR3 DNA: TGTGCCAGCAGTCTCCACTCGCCTAGCTCCTACGAGCAGTACTTC
CDR3 protein: CASSLHSPSSYEQYF
J gene: TRBJ2-7
V gene: TRBV12-3/TRBV12-4
D gene: .
CDR3 length: 15
clone size: few

CDR3 DNA: TGCGCCAGCAGCCAAGATATCGTTAGCCGTAATGAGCAGTTCTTC
CDR3 protein: CASSQDIVSRNEQFF
J gene: TRBJ2-1
V gene: TRBV4-3
D gene: .
CDR3 length: 15
clone size: .

CDR3 DNA: TGTGCCAGCAGCGTAGCTACCCCCTTCTTGACCGGGGAGCTGTTTTTT
CDR3 protein: CASSVATPFLTGELFF
J gene: TRBJ2-2
V gene: TRBV9
D gene: .
CDR3 length: 16
clone size: few

CDR3 DNA: TGCAGTGCTATACAGACTAGAGCCTTTAACTATGGCTACACCTTC
CDR3 protein: CSAIQTRAFNYGYTF
J gene: TRBJ1-2
V gene: TRBV20-1
D gene: .
CDR3 length: 15
clone size: few

CDR3 DNA: TGCGCCAGCAGCTTGGGGTCCACTGAAGCTTTCTTT
CDR3 protein: CASSLGSTEAFF
J gene: TRBJ1-1
V gene: TRBV5-1
D gene: .
CDR3 length: 12
clone size: few

CDR3 DNA: TGTGCCAGCAGCCCTCTTACGGGTGCCACAACCACAGATACGCAGTATTTT
CDR3 protein: CASSPLTGATTTDTQYF
J gene: TRBJ2-3
V gene: TRBV7-9
D gene: .
CDR3 length: 17
clone size: few

CDR3 DNA: TGCGCCAGCAGCCTCCAGCAGGGGGCAGTTGGGTCGCCCCAGTACTTC
CDR3 protein: CASSLQQGAVGSPQYF
J gene: TRBJ2-5
V gene: TRBV4-1
D gene: TRBD1
CDR3 length: 16
clone size: few

CDR3 DNA: TGTGCCAGCAGCTTAGGGGTTGGGACAGCCTATGGCTACACCTTC
CDR3 protein: CASSLGVGTAYGYTF
J gene: TRBJ1-2
V gene: TRBV7-9
D gene: TRBD1
CDR3 length: 15
clone size: .

CDR3 DNA: TGTGCCAGCAGTGCGGACGCCGGGGGATACGAGCAGTACTTC
CDR3 protein: CASSADAGGYEQYF
J gene: TRBJ2-7
V gene: TRBV6-1
D gene: .
CDR3 length: 14
clone size: .

CDR3 DNA: TGTGCCAGCAGCTTCACCGGGGAGCTGTTTTTT
CDR3 protein: CASSFTGELFF
J gene: TRBJ2-2
V gene: TRBV7-9
D gene: .
CDR3 length: 11
clone size: many

CDR3 DNA: TGTGCCAGCAGTTACTTCGATCCGACTCTTGGTGCTGGCCATGAGCAGTTCTTC
CDR3 protein: CASSYFDPTLGAGHEQFF
J gene: TRBJ2-1
V gene: TRBV6-5
D gene: .
CDR3 length: 18
clone size: many

CDR3 DNA: TGTGCCACCAGCAGGGGACCTCGCCCTAGTGATGAGCAGTTCTTC
CDR3 protein: CATSRGPRPSDEQFF
J gene: TRBJ2-1
V gene: TRBV15
D gene: .
CDR3 length: 15
clone size: few

CDR3 DNA: TGTGCCAGCAGTTGGGGGGGGACCAGCTCCTACAATGAGCAGTTCTTC
CDR3 protein: CASSWGGTSSYNEQFF
J gene: TRBJ2-1
V gene: TRBV12-3/TRBV12-4
D gene: TRBD2
CDR3 length: 16
clone size: .

CDR3 DNA: TGCGCCAGCAGGAAAGGGGACTCTGGGGCCAACGTCCTGACTTTC
CDR3 protein: CASRKGDSGANVLTF
J gene: TRBJ2-6
V gene: TRBV5-1
D gene: .
CDR3 length: 15
clone size: .

CDR3 DNA: TGTGCCAGCAGCCAGGGGACAGGCCCCACTAATCAGCCCCAGCATTTT
CDR3 protein: CASSQGTGPTNQPQHF
J gene: TRBJ1-5
V gene: TRBV3-1
D gene: TRBD1
CDR3 length: 16
clone size: few

CDR3 DNA: TGTGCCAGCAGCCAGACAGGGGTTAATTCACCCCTCCACTTT
CDR3 protein: CASSQTGVNSPLHF
J gene: TRBJ1-6
V gene: TRBV3-1
D gene: TRBD1
CDR3 length: 14
clone size: .

CDR3 DNA: TGTGCCAGCAGCCGTCGGAGGGTGACAGATACGCAGTATTTT
CDR3 protein: CASSRRRVTDTQYF
J gene: TRBJ2-3
V gene: TRBV7-2
D gene: .
CDR3 length: 14
clone size: .

CDR3 DNA: TGTGCCTGGAGCGACCTTGGGGGCGGGCAGTACTTC
CDR3 protein: CAWSDLGGGQYF
J gene: TRBJ2-7
V gene: TRBV30
D gene: .
CDR3 length: 12
clone size: many

CDR3 DNA: TGTGCCAGCAGCTTACCCCCCGGCGGGGGCACCTACGAGCAGTACTTC
CDR3 protein: CASSLPPGGGTYEQYF
J gene: TRBJ2-7
V gene: TRBV7-9
D gene: .
CDR3 length: 16
clone size: .